The present entry profiles one T cell receptor beta chain with its context. This sample was taken from a study of spatial heterogeneity in lung cancer. Study in general: Follow-up PBMC specimens underwent sequencing when available; their median timing was roughly 24 months after resection.

TCRdb passed the 5' RACE reads through MiXCR, listing each CDR3 protein once. The data show about 94,000 distinct CDR3 sequences, with just under 20% seen just once and just over 20% held by the top ten. As to time point: blood at routine non-recurrence follow-up after resection. Unsorted whole RNA samples from tumor, nontumor lung or frozen PBMC were sequenced. Trimming took 3 bases from V and 0 from J, leaving 12 bases between them. CDR3 length: 16 residues. CDR1 and CDR2 (germline): PRHDT, FYEKMQ (reference sequence). The material was PBMCs, obtained at follow-up. The rearrangement links TRBV13 to TRBJ2-4; no definite D call. The sequence derives from a male donor with early-stage non-small cell lung cancer. CDR3 DNA sequence: TGTGCCAGCAGCTTGAACATCGAGCGAGCCAAAAACATTCAGTACTTC. This codes for CASSLNIERAKNIQYF.